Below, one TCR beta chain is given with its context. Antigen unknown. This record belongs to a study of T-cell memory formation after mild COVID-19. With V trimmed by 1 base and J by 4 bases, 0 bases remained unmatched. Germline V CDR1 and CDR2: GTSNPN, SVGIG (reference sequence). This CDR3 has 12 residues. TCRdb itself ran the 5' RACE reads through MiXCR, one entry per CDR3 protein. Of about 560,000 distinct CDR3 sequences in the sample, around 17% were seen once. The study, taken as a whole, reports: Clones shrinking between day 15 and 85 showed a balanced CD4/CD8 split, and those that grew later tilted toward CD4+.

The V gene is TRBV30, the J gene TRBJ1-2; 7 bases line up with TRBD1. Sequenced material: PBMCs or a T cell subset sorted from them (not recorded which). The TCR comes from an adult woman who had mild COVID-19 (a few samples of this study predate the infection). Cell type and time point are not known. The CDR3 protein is CAWSAGGYGYTF. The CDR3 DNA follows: TGTGCCTGGAGTGCAGGGGGCTATGGCTACACCTTC.